Described below is a single TCR beta chain sequence and its context. There are many counts of this clonotype. Its target antigen remains unknown. Qualities for individual bases were not recorded, and no much larger clone is one base off. The CDR3 covers 13 residues, taking in both the cysteine and the phenylalanine. Only the CDR3 DNA stays, 39 bases, in frame from base 1. The CDR1 and CDR2 encoded by the germline V gene are SGHVS and FNYEAQ. A distance of 8 bases separates the germline ends of V and J, which lose 5 bases and 0 bases respectively. For repertoire sequencing, the TCR beta CDR3 regions were amplified from RNA transcripts. The first round was an RT-PCR using HTBI primers with the Qiagen OneStep RT-PCR kit, and this first round was followed by a second-round multiplex PCR, then size selection and purification. Libraries were sequenced on an Illumina HiSeq2000 using paired-end 100 bp reads. In the authors' own workflow: SOAPnuke was used to process the reads, removing any read that contained adapters or uncalled bases, had a mean Phred below 15, or lacked an exact match to the constant primer or identifier. High-quality paired reads were merged with COPE v1.2.5. Each unique nucleotide sequence was defined as a clonotype, and clonotypes were aligned to IMGT TRB V, D and J references with MiTCR v1.1. The analysis was limited to V-J combinations with a frequency above 0.0001, which together covered 99% to 99.2% of the repertoires. A TCR clonal expansion and chaos score per V-J combination was defined as the ratio of F50 clonal expansion to chaos observed in the TCRdist matrix. Welch's t-statistics and random forest were used to reduce features to about a dozen V-J combinations, which were fed into a naive Bayes classifier. The Morisita-Horn index was used to measure how similar the thyroid and blood repertoires were. TCRdb trimmed the raw reads at Q25, called clones with MiXCR and kept productive beta chains. CDR3 protein duplicates are merged, each entry listing the most common genes and DNA. The V and J calls follow TCRdb's processing rather than the paper's. Within this sample are roughly 700,000 distinct CDR3 sequences, with roughly two fifths of them counted one time only. The ten largest clones capture roughly 46% of the sample.

The data originate from a study of Graves' ophthalmopathy and Graves' hyperthyroidism (dated by TCRdb to about 2018). Notes on the research overall: Peripheral blood was collected before any treatment was given, at the time of initial diagnosis. A discovery set of about a hundred patients (about 45 ophthalmopathy, just over 55 stable hyperthyroidism) was enrolled to explore V-J signatures distinguishing ophthalmopathy from hyperthyroidism. TCR beta repertoire signatures were used to distinguish Graves' ophthalmopathy from Graves' hyperthyroidism and to predict progression to ophthalmopathy. In total, 135 blood samples were TCR-sequenced: under 45 ophthalmopathy, some 75 hyperthyroidism and approximately 17 hyperthyroidism-to-ophthalmopathy patients. An independent validation cohort was composed of around 19 hyperthyroidism patients and 17 patients who later progressed from hyperthyroidism to ophthalmopathy. T-cell repertoires of thyroid tissue and blood were compared in six hyperthyroidism patients. Following sample collection, hyperthyroidism patients were given methimazole at a starting dose of 30 mg daily, and ophthalmopathy patients were given high-dose intravenous methylprednisolone.

Ophthalmopathy patients had moderately to severely active disease, Clinical Activity Score of at least 3, NOSPECS grade of at least 4, and disease duration under 3 months. Anyone with other autoimmune diseases, uncontrolled infections, pregnancy or lactation was excluded from the study. Clinical symptoms, serum thyroxine, TRAb, thyroid ultrasound and orbital computed tomography were used for diagnosis. PBMCs were isolated from around 10 ml of fresh peripheral blood by Ficoll-Paque density gradient centrifugation. Total RNA was extracted using Trizol reagent, and RNA quality was checked on an Agilent 2100 Bioanalyzer. Results the study describes overall, beyond this receptor: Sample size was not predetermined statistically, and investigators were not blinded to group allocation. The 13-signature model separated ophthalmopathy from stable hyperthyroidism with over 85% sensitivity and approximately 81% specificity in cross-validation, and 80%/75% in the test set. Most expanded thyroid clonotypes with a frequency above 0.001 also appeared in blood, which suggests that blood repertoires may reflect the immune response in the thyroid. In validation, the model predicted ophthalmopathy progression with about 71% sensitivity and around 72% specificity; 12 predicted patients were CT-confirmed with GO in a median of approximately six months.

The sample was peripheral blood. The receptor comes from an adult man with Graves' ophthalmopathy. Recombination connected TRBV7-6 to TRBJ2-7, and the D gene may be TRBD1, 5 bases matching. CDR3 reads: CASSRQSSYEQYF. At the DNA level, the sequence is TGTGCCAGCAGCCGACAGAGCTCCTACGAGCAGTACTTC. The entire variable domain, with the stretches around the CDR3 drawn from the reference TRBV7-6 and TRBJ2-7 proteins, is GAGVSQSPRYKVTKRGQDVALRCDPISGHVSLYWYRQALGQGPEFLTYFNYEAQQDKSGLPNDRFSAERPEGSISTLTIQRTEQRDSAMYRCASSRQSSYEQYFGPGTRLTVT.